Following are 14 T cell receptor beta chains from one sample sequenced in a study of technical replicates of blood from a handful of donors (dated by TCRdb to about 2017). The method behind the library was the immunoSEQ multiplex PCR assay. The clones in this table, taken by TCRdb from immuneACCESS, are in-frame only. Not every clone is retained; where verified, under half of the shortfall comes from an unresolved V gene, and the cause of the rest is unknown. For this sample the table gives around 100,000 clones, of which about 95% were detected only once. Of the sample, about 0.3% is held by the ten largest clones. Input material: T cells isolated from PBMCs. The receptors were sampled from a human donor in good health.

This chain uses TRBV4-2 with TRBJ2-2; 9 bases fit TRBD2. The CDR3 is made up of 15 amino acids. Germline trimming cut 6 bases from V and 1 base from J; bases unmatched to any gene: 3. Germline V gene lookup returns CDR1 LGHNA and CDR2 YNFKEQ. The CDR3 loop is CASRRLAENTGELFF. CDR3 DNA: TGTGCCAGCAGACGACTAGCGGAGAACACCGGGGAGCTGTTTTTT.

The chain combines TRBV7-9 with TRBJ2-6; D unclear. V was shortened by 5 bases and J by 2 bases, with 7 bases between the two germline ends. The CDR3 covers 14 residues. Germline V CDR1 and CDR2: SEHNR, FQNEAQ (reference sequence). The chain's CDR3 is CASSLPTGANVLTF. For the CDR3, the DNA is TGTGCCAGCAGCCTACCGACTGGGGCCAACGTCCTGACTTTC.

The CDR3 is CASGTSYTQYF. The CDR3 DNA follows: TGTGCCAGCGGGACTTCGTATACGCAGTATTTT. The V call is TRBV25-1, the J call TRBJ2-3; the D gene is possibly TRBD2 (6 bases). CDR3 size: 11 residues. V was clipped by 8 bases and J by 7 bases, with 10 bases between them. Germline V gives CDR1 MGHDK, CDR2 SYGVNS.

V is TRBV18 and J is TRBJ1-1; D not certain. Per the germline V gene, CDR1 is KGHSH and CDR2 is LQKENI. Trimming took 4 bases from V and 0 from J, leaving 6 bases between them. The CDR3 covers 13 residues. This CDR3 is CASSQLLNTEAFF. In nucleotides, the CDR3 is TGTGCCAGCTCACAGCTGCTGAACACTGAAGCTTTCTTT. Drawing the rest from reference TRBV18 and TRBJ1-1, the complete variable domain is NAGVMQNPRHLVRRRGQEARLRCSPMKGHSHVYWYRQLPEEGLKFMVYLQKENIIDESGMPKERFSAEFPKEGPSILRIQQVVRGDSAAYFCASSQLLNTEAFFGQGTRLTVV.

The chain joins TRBV29-1 to TRBJ2-3; TRBD2 is a possible D gene (7 bases). V lost 0 bases and J 0 bases, leaving 16 bases between the germline ends. The length of the CDR3 is 17 residues. Germline V gene data show CDR1 as SQVTM and CDR2 as ANQGSEA. The CDR3 region has the DNA TGCAGCGTTGAAGATCTTCCGGGGGGCCCTAGCACAGATACGCAGTATTTT. It translates to CSVEDLPGGPSTDTQYF.

The chain recombines TRBV19 with TRBJ2-7; 8 bases line up with TRBD1. V lost 1 base, J lost 3 bases, and 5 bases stayed unmatched. The CDR3 loop spans 15 amino acids. From germline, CDR1 is LNHDA and CDR2 SQIVND (reference sequence). CDR3 sequence: CASSIGTGNLYEQYF. CDR3 nucleotides: TGTGCCAGTAGTATAGGGACAGGGAACCTCTACGAGCAGTACTTC. The whole variable domain, filled in from reference TRBV19 and TRBJ2-7, reads DGGITQSPKYLFRKEGQNVTLSCEQNLNHDAMYWYRQDPGQGLRLIYYSQIVNDFQKGDIAEGYSVSREKKESFPLTVTSAQKNPTAFYLCASSIGTGNLYEQYFGPGTRLTVT.

The chain carries TRBV11-2 and TRBJ2-2; D is unclear. Germline V CDR1 and CDR2: SGHAT, FQNNGV. The CDR3 is 13 residues long. The V gene lost 1 base and the J gene lost 4 bases, with 4 bases spanning the gap. In DNA, the CDR3 is TGTGCCAGCAGCTTAGGTAGCACCGGGGAGCTGTTTTTT. It is translated as CASSLGSTGELFF.

This chain joins TRBV19 and TRBJ2-2; a weak D match, TRBD1 (6 bases). Germline values: CDR1 LNHDA, CDR2 SQIVND (reference sequence). The CDR3 sequence is 14 residues long. Trimming pared 2 bases from V and 7 bases from J, leaving 11 bases between. The CDR3 spells CASSITGLVGELFF. In DNA form, the CDR3 reads TGTGCCAGTAGTATAACAGGGTTAGTCGGGGAGCTGTTTTTT.

J is TRBJ2-2 and V is TRBV14, with D uncertain. Germline loops: CDR1 SGHDN, CDR2 FVKESK. The V and J ends lost 1 base and 2 bases respectively, with 8 bases between them. The CDR3 is made up of 15 amino acids. CDR3 sequence: CASSQAYINTGELFF. The CDR3 DNA reads as TGTGCCAGCAGCCAAGCGTACATTAACACCGGGGAGCTGTTTTTT.

The chain combines TRBV18 with TRBJ1-4; 9 bases are a match to TRBD1. CDR3 length: 16 residues. Germline-derived CDR1 and CDR2 are KGHSH and LQKENI. V was pared by 2 bases and J by 9 bases, with 10 bases of the junction left unmatched. As DNA, the CDR3 is TGTGCCAGCTCACCATCGGGACAGGGAGTTTGGAAAAAACTGTTTTTT. This gives the protein CASSPSGQGVWKKLFF.

The genes are TRBV6-5 and TRBJ2-1; weak D call: TRBD2 (5 bases). The CDR3 loop spans 15 amino acids. In germline, CDR1 is MNHEY, CDR2 SVGAGI. The V end was cut by 6 bases, the J end by 4 bases, with 16 bases between. CDR3 nucleotides: TGTGCCAGCAGCCCCGATCGGGATCAATACAATGAGCAGTTCTTC. Protein: CASSPDRDQYNEQFF.

V and J are TRBV11-2 and TRBJ2-7; 9 bases line up with TRBD2. The length of the CDR3 is 15 residues. Germline V gives CDR1 SGHAT, CDR2 FQNNGV. Germline trimming cut 5 bases from V and 5 bases from J; bases unmatched to any gene: 10. The CDR3 is CASSIAGTSINEQYF. Here the CDR3 DNA reads TGTGCCAGCAGCATCGCCGGGACTAGCATTAACGAGCAGTACTTC.

The chain is built from TRBV5-1 and TRBJ1-2, with D unclear. Germline V gene lookup returns CDR1 SGHRS and CDR2 YFSETQ. Trimming took off 0 bases at V and 4 bases at J, with 7 bases between the two ends. This CDR3 is 13 amino acids long. The CDR3 spells CASSLDGIYGYTF. In DNA form, the CDR3 reads TGCGCCAGCAGCTTGGACGGTATCTATGGCTACACCTTC.

J is TRBJ1-2 and V is TRBV28, with TRBD1 as a possible D gene (5 bases). Trimming cost V 5 bases and J 7 bases, with 8 bases left between them. Per germline, CDR1 MDHEN and CDR2 SYDVKM. The CDR3 sequence is 11 residues long. CDR3: CASSDQGGYTF. The CDR3 DNA reads as TGTGCCAGCAGTGATCAGGGTGGCTACACCTTC.